These 32 T cell receptor beta chains were sequenced from one sample in a study of shared clonotypes between healthy human individuals. Profiling relied on immunoSEQ multiplex PCR, and the TCRdb table lists in-frame clones only, not all of them. Found here are nearly 1 million clones, around 80% of them singletons; the top ten hold around 1.4%. The sequencing sample was made of memory CD4+ T cells sorted from blood. The subset was: CD45RA-negative fraction. The receptor source for this set is a man younger than 30 in good health.

CDR3 sequence (DNA): TGTGCCAGCAGCTTAGCGCCGCAGGGTCGGTACGAGCAGTACTTC. It codes for CASSLAPQGRYEQYF. The chain joins TRBV11-1 to TRBJ2-7; a weak D match, TRBD1 (5 bases). This CDR3 is 15 amino acids long. The V end was cut by 0 bases, the J end by 4 bases, with 13 bases between. The germline CDR1 and CDR2 sequences are SGHAT and FQDESV (reference sequence).

This chain links TRBV14 with TRBJ1-2; D unresolved. Germline values: CDR1 SGHDN, CDR2 FVKESK. V dropped 2 bases and J dropped 4 bases, with 17 bases sitting between them. This CDR3 is 16 amino acids long. For the CDR3, the DNA is TGTGCCAGCAGCCAAATATCTAACAGCCCCTCCTATGGCTACACCTTC. Its protein is CASSQISNSPSYGYTF.

Notes on this clone: This sample also contains other DNA sequences that code for the same CDR3. The V and J genes are TRBV5-4 and TRBJ2-5; TRBD2 matches 14 bases. Losses at the gene ends were 3 bases for V and 5 bases for J; bases not matched to a gene: 3. The CDR3 sequence is 15 residues long. Per germline, CDR1 SGHNT and CDR2 YYREEE (reference sequence). The CDR3 reads CASSSRTSGGETQYF. DNA of the CDR3: TGTGCCAGCAGCTCAAGGACTAGCGGGGGGGAGACCCAGTACTTC. The full variable domain, completed using reference TRBV5-4 and TRBJ2-5, is ETGVTQSPTHLIKTRGQQVTLRCSSQSGHNTVSWYQQALGQGPQFIFQYYREEENGRGNFPPRFSGLQFPNYSSELNVNALELDDSALYLCASSSRTSGGETQYFGPGTRLLVL.

The chain's CDR3 is CASSWGSALTNFVAKNIQYF. CDR3 sequence (DNA): TGTGCCAGCAGTTGGGGCTCCGCCCTAACTAATTTTGTAGCCAAAAACATTCAGTACTTC. The V and J genes are TRBV28 and TRBJ2-4; maybe TRBD1 (5 bases). The germline V and J ends were trimmed by 4 bases and 0 bases, with 25 bases remaining between them. The germline CDR1 and CDR2 sequences are MDHEN and SYDVKM. This CDR3 is built from 20 residues. The entire variable domain, with the rest obtained from reference TRBV28 and TRBJ2-4, is as follows: DVKVTQSSRYLVKRTGEKVFLECVQDMDHENMFWYRQDPGLGLRLIYFSYDVKMKEKGDIPEGYSVSREKKERFSLILESASTNQTSMYLCASSWGSALTNFVAKNIQYFGAGTRLSVL.

The chain couples TRBV29-1 to TRBJ2-5; weak D call: TRBD1 (5 bases). The CDR3 loop spans 10 amino acids. Trimming removed 7 bases from V and 5 bases from J, with 8 bases in between. The germline V gene has CDR1 SQVTM and CDR2 ANQGSEA. In DNA, the CDR3 is TGCAGCGCCAGGGATGAGACCCAGTACTTC. It encodes CSARDETQYF.

This chain links TRBV10-1 with TRBJ1-2, with no clear D. Germline loops: CDR1 WNHNN, CDR2 SYGVQD (reference sequence). The CDR3 has 16 residues. V was trimmed by 6 bases and J by 8 bases, leaving 25 bases between them. Written as DNA, the CDR3 is TGCGCCAGCAGCCCCAGTCGGGTCCTGGGGAGTTCGGGCTACACCTTC. Its protein is CASSPSRVLGSSGYTF.

The chain joins TRBV15 to TRBJ2-7; D call uncertain. V lost 3 bases and J 1 base, leaving 1 base between the germline ends. The CDR3 has 11 residues. The germline CDR1 and CDR2 sequences are LNHNV and YYDKDF (reference sequence). In DNA, the CDR3 is TGTGCCACCAGCAGTTCCTACGAGCAGTACTTC. The encoded protein is CATSSSYEQYF.

The chain uses TRBV27 and TRBJ2-5; TRBD2 matches at 9 bases. The CDR3 is 15 residues long. Germline CDR1 is MNHEY and CDR2 is SMNVEV (reference sequence). V shed 4 bases, J shed 3 bases, and the junction held 6 bases outside the gene matches. The CDR3, as DNA: TGTGCCAGCAGTTCCTTGGGACTAGCAGAAGAGACCCAGTACTTC. This sequence encodes CASSSLGLAEETQYF.

The gene calls are TRBV18 and TRBJ2-2; 9 bases are shared with TRBD1. The V segment lost 5 bases and the J segment 5 bases; nucleotides outside the gene matches: 9. CDR3 size: 16 residues. The germline gives CDR1 KGHSH, CDR2 LQKENI. The chain's CDR3 is CASSKTRDRATGELFF. The CDR3 DNA follows: TGTGCCAGCTCAAAGACCCGGGACAGGGCGACCGGGGAGCTGTTTTTT.

This chain connects TRBV12-1 to TRBJ2-1. TRBV12-1 is flagged as a pseudogene. The CDR3 is made up of 16 amino acids. CDR3 bases: TGTGCCAGCAGCCCCGACGGAGGGGGGACCTACAATGAGCAGTTCTTC. Its translation is CASSPDGGGTYNEQFF.

V gene TRBV19 combines with J gene TRBJ2-2; 10 bases map to TRBD1. Trimming at V came to 7 bases and at J to 1 base, leaving 12 bases not matched to a gene. The CDR3 covers 18 residues. Germline V gene lookup returns CDR1 LNHDA and CDR2 SQIVND (reference sequence). The CDR3 DNA is TGTGCCAGTAAGCCTCTACCGGGACAGGGGAGGAACACCGGGGAGCTGTTTTTT. It specifies CASKPLPGQGRNTGELFF.

This chain uses TRBV28 with TRBJ1-6; 7 bases are a match to TRBD1. Per germline, CDR1 MDHEN and CDR2 SYDVKM. The CDR3 contains 15 residues. J gave up 4 bases and V 8 bases, and 8 bases lay outside the gene matches. CDR3 sequence reads: CASQPGTEYNSPLHF. As DNA, the CDR3 is TGTGCCAGCCAACCGGGGACAGAGTATAATTCACCCCTCCACTTT.

The chain joins TRBV10-3 to TRBJ2-4, with a possible D match to TRBD1 (6 bases). From germline, CDR1 is ENHRY and CDR2 SYGVKD. This CDR3 comprises 13 residues. Trimming removed 5 bases from V and 5 bases from J, with 10 bases in between. CDR3 in amino acids: CAISRDNENIQYF. As DNA, the CDR3 is TGTGCCATCAGTCGGGACAACGAAAACATTCAGTACTTC.

The J gene is TRBJ1-5, the V gene TRBV19; 7 positions agree with TRBD1. CDR3 length: 14 residues. V shed 10 bases and J 1 base; nucleotides not matched to a gene: 7. CDR1 LNHDA and CDR2 SQIVND come from the germline V gene (reference sequence). CDR3 amino acids: CATKTGPSNQPQHF. CDR3 DNA sequence: TGTGCCACTAAGACAGGGCCGAGCAATCAGCCCCAGCATTTT.

This clone was found once. This sequence joins TRBV5-4 and TRBJ1-3; D unresolved. The V and J ends lost 4 bases and 5 bases respectively, with 16 bases between them. Germline V gene sequence: CDR1 SGHNT, CDR2 YYREEE (reference sequence). This CDR3 spans 15 amino acids. The CDR3 DNA reads as TGTGCCAGCAGCCGGGCCAACTTTCGTAGAAACACCATATATTTT. This translates into CASSRANFRRNTIYF. Full variable domain (outside the CDR3, taken from reference TRBV5-4 and TRBJ1-3): ETGVTQSPTHLIKTRGQQVTLRCSSQSGHNTVSWYQQALGQGPQFIFQYYREEENGRGNFPPRFSGLQFPNYSSELNVNALELDDSALYLCASSRANFRRNTIYFGEGSWLTVV.

The chain is built from TRBV19 and TRBJ1-1; 8 bases line up with TRBD1. The CDR3 is 14 amino acids. J was trimmed by 2 bases and V by 4 bases; bases with no gene match: 3. Germline CDR1 and CDR2: LNHDA and SQIVND (reference sequence). In DNA, the CDR3 is TGTGCCAGTAGTAATGACAGGGGTAACACTGAAGCTTTCTTT. Translated: CASSNDRGNTEAFF.

This clone is a singleton in its sample. The rearrangement links TRBV2 to TRBJ1-5; D not certain. V lost 5 bases, J lost 5 bases, and 10 bases lay in between. CDR3 length equals 13 residues. The germline V gene has CDR1 SNHLY and CDR2 FYNNEI. CDR3 loop: CASSNDRDQPQHF. Here the CDR3 DNA reads TGTGCCAGCAGTAATGATCGGGATCAGCCCCAGCATTTT.

This sequence joins TRBV6-1 and TRBJ2-1; 10 positions match TRBD1. The trim removed 5 bases at V and 9 bases at J, leaving 10 bases unmatched. The CDR3 has 15 residues. The germline gives CDR1 MNHNS, CDR2 SASEGT. The CDR3 sequence: CASSFDRGLYSEQFF. CDR3 nucleotides: TGTGCCAGCAGTTTCGACAGGGGGCTATATAGTGAGCAGTTCTTC.

In this sample, this clone turned up a few times. The rearrangement links TRBV30 to TRBJ2-2; 8 bases fit TRBD2. V trimming: 3 bases; J trimming: 6 bases; junction bases outside the gene matches: 3. The length of the CDR3 is 13 residues. The germline V gene has CDR1 GTSNPN and CDR2 SVGIG (reference sequence). The CDR3, as DNA: TGTGCCTGGAGGCGGGAGGATCCCGGGGAGCTGTTTTTT. It specifies CAWRREDPGELFF.

A remark on this clone: This sample includes further DNA sequences coding for the same CDR3. The chain uses TRBV5-1 and TRBJ1-1; TRBD1 matches 9 bases. CDR3 length: 15 amino acids. V was clipped by 1 base and J by 5 bases; unmatched bases: 6. Per germline, CDR1 SGHRS and CDR2 YFSETQ. CDR3 in amino acids: CASSLLGQGGTEAFF. CDR3 coding DNA: TGCGCCAGCAGCTTGCTGGGACAGGGTGGGACTGAAGCTTTCTTT.

This clone occurred once. The gene calls are TRBV28 and TRBJ2-3; D is perhaps TRBD2 (6 bases). The CDR3 extends over 16 amino acids. V was pared by 6 bases and J by 4 bases, with 20 bases between. Germline V gives CDR1 MDHEN, CDR2 SYDVKM. CDR3 in amino acids: CASSSPGTSRPDTQYF. For the CDR3, the DNA is TGTGCCAGCAGCTCCCCCGGGACTTCCAGGCCAGATACGCAGTATTTT.

This chain joins TRBV12-5 and TRBJ2-3, with D uncertain. The V end lost 1 base, the J end lost 14 bases, and 16 bases lay between the germline ends. The CDR3 extends over 13 amino acids. Germline V gene data show CDR1 as LGHNT and CDR2 as FRNRAP. The CDR3 coding sequence is TGTGCTAGTGGTTTGGACCTGGGGTCTCCGGGGTATTTT. Its protein is CASGLDLGSPGYF. The complete variable domain, with remaining parts taken from reference TRBV12-5 and TRBJ2-3, reads DARVTQTPRHKVTEMGQEVTMRCQPILGHNTVFWYRQTMMQGLELLAYFRNRAPLDDSGMPKDRFSAEMPDATLATLKIQPSEPRDSAVYFCASGLDLGSPGYFGPGTRLTVL.

This chain uses TRBV7-8 with TRBJ1-6; D is unclear. The CDR3 is 17 residues long. V was shortened by 5 bases and J by 1 base, with 15 bases between the two germline ends. The germline CDR1 and CDR2 sequences are SGHVS and FQNEAQ. CDR3 in amino acids: CASSLYPYGSYNSPLHF. CDR3 DNA sequence: TGTGCCAGCAGCCTATACCCCTACGGGTCCTATAATTCACCCCTCCACTTT.

The chain recombines TRBV6-4 with TRBJ2-7; D call uncertain. The CDR3 contains 13 residues. Between the trimmed V and J ends, which lost 0 bases and 6 bases, there was a span of 9 bases. CDR1 is MRHNA and CDR2 is SNTAGT in the germline V gene. Written as DNA, the CDR3 is TGTGCCAGCAGTGACTCCCGAGTCCCCGAGCAGTACTTC. Translated: CASSDSRVPEQYF.

This clone showed up just once. This rearrangement joins TRBV5-6 to TRBJ2-7; D gene uncertain. V was shortened by 5 bases and J by 0 bases, with 12 bases between the two germline ends. Germline-derived CDR1 and CDR2 are SGHDT and YYEEEE. The CDR3 has 14 residues. CDR3 DNA: TGTGCCAGCAGACCTAGTGCGTCCTCCTACGAGCAGTACTTC. Amino acid sequence: CASRPSASSYEQYF. Full variable domain (remainder filled in from reference TRBV5-6 and TRBJ2-7): DAGVTQSPTHLIKTRGQQVTLRCSPKSGHDTVSWYQQALGQGPQFIFQYYEEEERQRGNFPDRFSGHQFPNYSSELNVNALLLGDSALYLCASRPSASSYEQYFGPGTRLTVT.

The chain employs TRBV11-2 and TRBJ1-1; D not resolved. V shed 2 bases and J shed 1 base, with 8 bases lying between them. CDR1 and CDR2 (germline): SGHAT, FQNNGV. The CDR3 consists of 14 residues. CDR3 in DNA: TGTGCCAGCAGCTTACGCTCCAGGAACACTGAAGCTTTCTTT. Residues: CASSLRSRNTEAFF.

The CDR3 spells CASSYSIAGQETQYF. The CDR3 region has the DNA TGTGCCAGCAGTTACTCGATAGCAGGGCAAGAGACCCAGTACTTC. The chain recombines TRBV6-5 with TRBJ2-5; TRBD1 might be the D (5 bases). V was trimmed by 0 bases and J by 2 bases, leaving 10 bases between them. CDR3 length equals 15 residues. Per germline, CDR1 MNHEY and CDR2 SVGAGI.

The CDR3 is CASSQDFVGGWGDTQYF. For the CDR3, the DNA is TGCGCCAGCAGCCAAGATTTTGTCGGGGGTTGGGGAGATACGCAGTATTTT. The chain joins TRBV4-1 to TRBJ2-3; maybe TRBD2 (6 bases). There are 17 residues in the CDR3. Germline lookup yields CDR1 MGHRA and CDR2 YSYEKL. V lost 0 bases and J 5 bases, leaving 18 bases between the germline ends.

Details on this clone: The junction shows a germline mismatch at one end, possibly a read error. This chain joins TRBV7-7 and TRBJ2-2, with TRBD2 matching 7 bases. Per the germline V gene, CDR1 is SSHAT and CDR2 is FNYEAQ (reference sequence). This CDR3 comprises 16 residues. In DNA, the CDR3 is TGTGCTAGCAGCCCCCTCCCTGGCGGGAGCACCGGGGAGCTGTTTTTT. Amino acids: CASSPLPGGSTGELFF. Filled out from reference TRBV7-7 and TRBJ2-2, the complete variable domain reads GAGVSQSPRYKVTKRGQDVTLRCDPISSHATLYWYQQALGQGPEFLTYFNYEAQPDKSGLPSDRFSAERPEGSISTLTIQRTEQRDSAMYRCASSPLPGGSTGELFFGEGSRLTVL.

This sequence joins TRBV21-1 and TRBJ2-1; the D call in the table, TRBD1, was not verified against the DNA. TRBV21-1 is a pseudogene segment. CDR3 length equals 15 residues. For the CDR3, the DNA is TGTGCCAGCAGTAACAGTTGGGACAGCAACAATGAGCAGTTCTTC. Its translation: CASSNSWDSNNEQFF.

V is TRBV6-6 and J is TRBJ1-1; maybe TRBD1 (6 bases). The CDR3 is 14 residues long. Trimming cost V 8 bases and J 5 bases, with 18 bases left between them. CDR1 and CDR2 from the germline V gene are MNHNY and SVGAGI (reference sequence). Here the CDR3 reads CASLTLTGGTEAFF. The CDR3 nucleotides are TGTGCCAGCCTGACCCTGACAGGCGGGACTGAAGCTTTCTTT.

The gene calls are TRBV4-1 and TRBJ1-1; TRBD1 matches 7 bases. The CDR3 is made up of 15 amino acids. Germline loops: CDR1 MGHRA, CDR2 YSYEKL. After removal of 1 base from V and 6 bases from J, the junction contained 8 bases not matched to a gene. The CDR3 bases are TGCGCCAGCAGCCAAGTTTGGCAGGGGGTCTCTGAAGCTTTCTTT. Protein product: CASSQVWQGVSEAFF.